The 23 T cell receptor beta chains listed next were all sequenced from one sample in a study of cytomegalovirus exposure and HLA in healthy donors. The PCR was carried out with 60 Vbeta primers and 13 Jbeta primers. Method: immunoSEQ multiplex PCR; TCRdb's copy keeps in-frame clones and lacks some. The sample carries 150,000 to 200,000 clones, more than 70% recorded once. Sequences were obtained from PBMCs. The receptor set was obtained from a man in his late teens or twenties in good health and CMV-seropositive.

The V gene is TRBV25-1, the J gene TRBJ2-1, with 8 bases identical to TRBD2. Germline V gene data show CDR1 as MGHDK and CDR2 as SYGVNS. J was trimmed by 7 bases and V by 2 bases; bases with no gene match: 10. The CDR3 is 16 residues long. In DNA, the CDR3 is TGTGCCAGCAGTGAACGACTCTTGACTAGCGATAATGAGCAGTTCTTC. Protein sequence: CASSERLLTSDNEQFF.

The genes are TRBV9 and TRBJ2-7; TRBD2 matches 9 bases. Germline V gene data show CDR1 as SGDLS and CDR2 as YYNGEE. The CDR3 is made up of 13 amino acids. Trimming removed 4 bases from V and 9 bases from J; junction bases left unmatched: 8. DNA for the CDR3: TGTGCCAGCAGCAGTAGCGGGAGTGATGGGCAGTACTTC. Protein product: CASSSSGSDGQYF.

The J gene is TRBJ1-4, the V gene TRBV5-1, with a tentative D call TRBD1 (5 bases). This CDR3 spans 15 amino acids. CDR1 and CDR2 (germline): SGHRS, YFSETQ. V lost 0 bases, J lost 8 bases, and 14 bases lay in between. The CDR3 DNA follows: TGCGCCAGCAGCTTGGCCCCAAGGGGTGGCGAAAAACTGTTTTTT. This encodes CASSLAPRGGEKLFF.

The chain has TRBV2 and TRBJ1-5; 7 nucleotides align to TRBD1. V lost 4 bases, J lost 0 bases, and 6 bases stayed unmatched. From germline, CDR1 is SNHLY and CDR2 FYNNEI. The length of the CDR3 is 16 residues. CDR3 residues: CASSGKTGPSNQPQHF. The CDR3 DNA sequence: TGTGCCAGCAGTGGGAAGACAGGGCCTAGCAATCAGCCCCAGCATTTT.

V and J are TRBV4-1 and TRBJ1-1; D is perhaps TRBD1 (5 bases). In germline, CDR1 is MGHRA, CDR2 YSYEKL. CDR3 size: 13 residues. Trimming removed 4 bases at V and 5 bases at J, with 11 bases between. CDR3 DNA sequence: TGCGCCAGCAGCCCCGGGGGTAGTACTGAAGCTTTCTTT. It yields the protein CASSPGGSTEAFF.

This CDR3 reads CAWKGSGNNEQFF. DNA of the CDR3: TGTGCCTGGAAAGGAAGCGGAAACAATGAGCAGTTCTTC. This chain links TRBV30 with TRBJ2-1; possibly TRBD2 for D (5 bases). In germline, CDR1 is GTSNPN, CDR2 SVGIG (reference sequence). Between the trimmed V and J ends, which lost 4 bases and 5 bases, there was a span of 12 bases. The CDR3 covers 13 residues.

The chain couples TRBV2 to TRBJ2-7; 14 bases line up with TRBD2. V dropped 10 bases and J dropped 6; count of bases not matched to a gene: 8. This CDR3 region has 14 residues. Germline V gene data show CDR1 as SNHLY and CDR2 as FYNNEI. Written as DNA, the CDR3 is TGTGCCACCGAGACCGGGACTAGCGGGAGCGAGCAGTACTTC. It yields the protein CATETGTSGSEQYF.

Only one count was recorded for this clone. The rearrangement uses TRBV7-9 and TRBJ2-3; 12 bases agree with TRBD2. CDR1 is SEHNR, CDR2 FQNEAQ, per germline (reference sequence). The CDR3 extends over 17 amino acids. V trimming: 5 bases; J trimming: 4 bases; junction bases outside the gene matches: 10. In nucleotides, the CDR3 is TGTGCCAGCAGCCGCGGGACTAGCGGGCGCCCTTCAGATACGCAGTATTTT. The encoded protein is CASSRGTSGRPSDTQYF.

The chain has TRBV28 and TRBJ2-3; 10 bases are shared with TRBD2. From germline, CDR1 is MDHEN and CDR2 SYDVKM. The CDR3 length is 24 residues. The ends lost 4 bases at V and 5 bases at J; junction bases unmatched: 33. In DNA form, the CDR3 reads TGTGCCAGCAGTTCGTCGGGGTTAGGGATGTCGTTGTCTAGCGGGAGTTTATATCGAGATACGCAGTATTTT. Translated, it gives CASSSSGLGMSLSSGSLYRDTQYF.

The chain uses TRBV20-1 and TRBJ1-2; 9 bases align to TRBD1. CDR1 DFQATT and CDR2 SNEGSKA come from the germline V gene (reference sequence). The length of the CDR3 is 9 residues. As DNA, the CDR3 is TGCAAGACAGGGGGAGGCTACACCTTC. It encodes CKTGGGYTF.

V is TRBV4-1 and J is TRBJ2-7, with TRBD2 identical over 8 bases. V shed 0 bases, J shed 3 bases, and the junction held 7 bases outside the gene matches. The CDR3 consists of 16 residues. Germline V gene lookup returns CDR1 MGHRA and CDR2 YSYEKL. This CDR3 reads CASSQESAGGLYEQYF. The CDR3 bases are TGCGCCAGCAGCCAAGAGTCGGCGGGAGGTCTCTACGAGCAGTACTTC.

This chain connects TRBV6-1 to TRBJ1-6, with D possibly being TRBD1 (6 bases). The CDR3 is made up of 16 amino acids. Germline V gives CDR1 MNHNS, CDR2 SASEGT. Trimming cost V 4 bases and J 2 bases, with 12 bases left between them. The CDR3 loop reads CASSAGQTAYNSPLHF. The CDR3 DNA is TGTGCCAGCAGTGCCGGACAGACGGCCTATAATTCACCCCTCCACTTT.

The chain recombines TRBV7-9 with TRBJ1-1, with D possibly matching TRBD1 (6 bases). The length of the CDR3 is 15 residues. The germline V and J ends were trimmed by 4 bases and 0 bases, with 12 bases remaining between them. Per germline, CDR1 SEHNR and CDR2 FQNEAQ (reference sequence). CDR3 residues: CASSSGRGMNTEAFF. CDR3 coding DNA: TGTGCCAGCAGCTCTGGGAGGGGGATGAACACTGAAGCTTTCTTT.

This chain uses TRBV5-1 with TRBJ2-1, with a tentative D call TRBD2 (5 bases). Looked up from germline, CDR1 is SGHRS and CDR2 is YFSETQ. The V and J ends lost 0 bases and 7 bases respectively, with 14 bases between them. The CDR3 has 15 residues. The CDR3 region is CASSLAGVELNEQFF. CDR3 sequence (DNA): TGCGCCAGCAGCTTGGCCGGGGTAGAGTTGAATGAGCAGTTCTTC.

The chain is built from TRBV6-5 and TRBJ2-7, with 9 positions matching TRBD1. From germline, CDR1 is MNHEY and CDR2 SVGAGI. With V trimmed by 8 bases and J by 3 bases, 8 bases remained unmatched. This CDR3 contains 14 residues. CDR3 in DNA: TGTGCCAGCCGACAATCGACAGGGGGCTACGAGCAGTACTTC. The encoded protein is CASRQSTGGYEQYF.

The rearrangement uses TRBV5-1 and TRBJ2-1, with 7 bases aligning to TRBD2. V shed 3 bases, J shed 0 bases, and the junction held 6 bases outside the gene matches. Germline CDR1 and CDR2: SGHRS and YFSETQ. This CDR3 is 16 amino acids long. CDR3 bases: TGCGCCAGCAGCTGGGGGGGAGGTAGCTCCTACAATGAGCAGTTCTTC. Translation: CASSWGGGSSYNEQFF.

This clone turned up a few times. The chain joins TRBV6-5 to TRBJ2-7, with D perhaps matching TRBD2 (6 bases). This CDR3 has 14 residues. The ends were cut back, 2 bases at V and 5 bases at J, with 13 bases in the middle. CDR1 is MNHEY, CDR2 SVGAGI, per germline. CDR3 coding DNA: TGTGCCAGCAGTTACGTCGGGACTTCAGACGAGCAGTACTTC. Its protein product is CASSYVGTSDEQYF.

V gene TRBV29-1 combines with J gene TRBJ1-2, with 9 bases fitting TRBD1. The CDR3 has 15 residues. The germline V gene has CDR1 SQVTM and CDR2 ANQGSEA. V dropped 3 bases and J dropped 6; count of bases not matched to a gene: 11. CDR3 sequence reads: CSVEANRGLRDGYTF. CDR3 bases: TGCAGCGTTGAGGCGAACAGGGGGCTTAGGGATGGCTACACCTTC.

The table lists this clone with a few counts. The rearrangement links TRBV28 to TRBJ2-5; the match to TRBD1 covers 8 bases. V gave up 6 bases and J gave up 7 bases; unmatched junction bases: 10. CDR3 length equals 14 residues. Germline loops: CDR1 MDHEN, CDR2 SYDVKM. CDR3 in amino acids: CASSRGQSGGTQYF. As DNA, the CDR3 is TGTGCCAGCAGCAGGGGGCAGTCAGGGGGGACCCAGTACTTC.

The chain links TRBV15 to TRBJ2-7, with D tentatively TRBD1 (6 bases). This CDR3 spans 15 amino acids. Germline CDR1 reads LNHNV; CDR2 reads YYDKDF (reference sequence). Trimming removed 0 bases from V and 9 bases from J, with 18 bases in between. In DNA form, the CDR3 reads TGTGCCACCAGCAGAGATGGGACAATCTTTCGGAGGCAGTACTTC. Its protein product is CATSRDGTIFRRQYF.

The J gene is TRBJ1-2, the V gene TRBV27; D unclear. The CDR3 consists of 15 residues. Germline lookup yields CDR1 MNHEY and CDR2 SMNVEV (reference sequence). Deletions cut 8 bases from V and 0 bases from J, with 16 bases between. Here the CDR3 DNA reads TGTGCCAGCCTCCTGTCGGGGAACGCTAACTATGGCTACACCTTC. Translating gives CASLLSGNANYGYTF.

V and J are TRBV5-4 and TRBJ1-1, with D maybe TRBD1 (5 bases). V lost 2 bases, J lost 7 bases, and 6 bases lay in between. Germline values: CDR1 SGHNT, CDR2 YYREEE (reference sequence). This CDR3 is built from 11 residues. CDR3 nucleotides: TGTGCCAGCAGCTTAAGGGGTGAAGCTTTCTTT. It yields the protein CASSLRGEAFF.

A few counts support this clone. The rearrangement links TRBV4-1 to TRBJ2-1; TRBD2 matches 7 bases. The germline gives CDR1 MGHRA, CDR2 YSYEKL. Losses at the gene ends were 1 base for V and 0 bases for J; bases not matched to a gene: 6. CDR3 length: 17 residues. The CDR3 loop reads CASSQGAGRSSYNEQFF. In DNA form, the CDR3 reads TGCGCCAGCAGCCAAGGCGCCGGGAGGAGCTCCTACAATGAGCAGTTCTTC.